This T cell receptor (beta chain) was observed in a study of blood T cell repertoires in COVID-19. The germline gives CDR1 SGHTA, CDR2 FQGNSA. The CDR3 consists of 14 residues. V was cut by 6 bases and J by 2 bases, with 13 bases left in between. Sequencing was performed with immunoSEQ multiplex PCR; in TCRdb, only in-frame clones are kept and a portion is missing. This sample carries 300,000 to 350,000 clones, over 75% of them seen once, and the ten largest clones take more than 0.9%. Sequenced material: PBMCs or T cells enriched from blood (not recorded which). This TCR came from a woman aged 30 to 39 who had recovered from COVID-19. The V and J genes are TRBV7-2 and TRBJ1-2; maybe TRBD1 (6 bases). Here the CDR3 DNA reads TGTGCCAGCAGTTGGGGGCCCGTAAACTATGGCTACACCTTC. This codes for CASSWGPVNYGYTF.